This TCR beta chain stems from a study of blood T cell repertoires in COVID-19. In the study overall: In each case, the material was cDNA or gDNA derived from T cells, B-cell-depleted T cells, or PBMCs.

Sequencing was performed with immunoSEQ multiplex PCR; in TCRdb, only in-frame clones are kept and a portion is missing. The table records over 200,000 clones, 90% to 95% of them present only once. CDR3 length: 14 amino acids. Germline CDR1 MDHEN, CDR2 SYDVKM. V was pared by 8 bases and J by 5 bases, with 9 bases of the junction left unmatched. The chain employs TRBV28 and TRBJ2-7; 10 bases map to TRBD2. What was sequenced was peripheral blood. This sequence originates from a man between 60 and 75 years old with COVID-19, enrolled during active disease. The chain's CDR3 is CASRNLAGVDEQYF. The CDR3 nucleotides read TGTGCCAGCCGTAATCTAGCGGGAGTTGACGAGCAGTACTTC.